This TCR beta chain originates from a study of blood T cell repertoires in COVID-19. Study at large: COVID-19 samples from acute and convalescent phases originated in the United States, Italy and Spain.

V trimming: 5 bases; J trimming: 5 bases; junction bases outside the gene matches: 3. The CDR3 runs to 14 residues. Germline CDR1 reads KGHSH; CDR2 reads LQKENI. TCRdb's table, derived via immunoSEQ multiplex PCR, lists solely in-frame clones and lacks some. The sample has 55,000 to 80,000 clones; about nine tenths are singletons. Sequenced: peripheral blood. The V call is TRBV18, the J call TRBJ1-4, with 9 bases aligning to TRBD1. This receptor was identified in a human donor in a cohort sampled during active COVID-19. CDR3 amino acids: CASSLDRGNEKLFF. The CDR3 bases are TGTGCCAGCTCATTGGACAGGGGAAATGAAAAACTGTTTTTT.